This T cell receptor beta chain was recorded in a study of CD8 T cells in ankylosing spondylitis. Study-wide findings and caveats: For ankylosing spondylitis blood, a TCR beta motif of 7 or 8 highly homologous variants appeared characteristic. Earlier studies detected some motif variants in reactive arthritis synovial fluid and blood. Those disease-linked clones were CD8+; they were also relatively rare in peripheral blood. The authors reported significant enrichment of disease-linked clones in matched ankylosing spondylitis synovial fluid.

In this sample, this clonotype turned up many times. The target antigen is unknown. TCRdb reprocessed the 5' RACE reads via MiXCR and lists one record per CDR3 protein. In the table there are some 71,000 distinct CDR3 sequences, roughly 5.2% of which are singletons. The length of the CDR3 is 15 residues. CDR1 is DFQATT, CDR2 SNEGSKA, per germline (reference sequence). Germline trimming cut 3 bases from V and 0 bases from J; bases unmatched to any gene: 5. V gene TRBV20-1 combines with J gene TRBJ2-1, with TRBD1 identical over 7 bases. The sequence derives from a male donor with ankylosing spondylitis or in good health (not recorded which). The sample was blood, either unsorted or a sorted T cell fraction (not recorded which). CDR3 amino acids: CSARSGTDSYNEQFF. For the CDR3, the DNA is TGCAGTGCTAGGTCCGGGACAGACTCCTACAATGAGCAGTTCTTC.